This T cell receptor beta chain was identified during a study of T cell responses to AZD1222 COVID-19 vaccine. Study-wide points: Spike as a whole was targeted by vaccine-associated CD4 TCRs, dominant at 160-218 and 743-854. Two AZD1222 doses significantly raised spike-specific TCR breadth and depth over controls. It should be noted that donors were predominantly white British and more often female, and clonal diversity was possibly underestimated. Repertoire sampling occurred only after the peak T cell response.

The CDR3 runs to 15 residues. J lost 4 bases, V lost 6 bases, and 6 bases had no gene match. Germline-derived CDR1 and CDR2 are MRHNA and SNTAGT. Clones were sequenced by immunoSEQ multiplex PCR, and TCRdb holds only the in-frame ones, with some missing. The table includes 130,000 to 150,000 clones, about 91% detected once. Concerning this clone: Its specificity is not known.

The sample in question was peripheral blood, obtained on day 0 of AZD1222 vaccination. V is TRBV6-4 and J is TRBJ2-1; 10 positions agree with TRBD2. The source of this sequence is an adult in good health. CDR3 protein: CASSLSGGPYNEQFF. Written as DNA, the CDR3 is TGTGCCAGCAGCCTTAGCGGGGGGCCTTACAATGAGCAGTTCTTC.